A single sample is the source of the 32 T cell receptor beta chains below, sequenced in a study of T cells in women clearing cervical HPV infection. Assay used: immunoSEQ multiplex PCR; TCRdb lists only in-frame clones, some missing. The sample table includes approximately 30,000 clones. The specimen sequenced was blood buffy coat. These TCRs come from a woman between 18 and 70 years old with a cervical HPV16 infection that either progressed to CIN3+ or cleared (not recorded which).

Note on this clone: The read comes to an end 3 residues before the CDR3 does, leaving the germline J gene to fill in the end. V gene TRBV29-1 combines with J gene TRBJ2-2, with D uncertain. The CDR3 sequence is 10 residues long. Germline V CDR1 and CDR2: SQVTM, ANQGSEA. The covered CDR3 bases are TGCAGCGTAACCCCGGTCGAG. Its translation: CSVTPVE. The whole CDR3 sequence is CSVTPVELFF.

Of note for this clone: The observed sequence ends 3 residues before the CDR3 terminus, with the missing tail filled in from the germline J gene. The rearrangement uses TRBV9 and TRBJ2-5; a possible D gene is TRBD1 (5 bases). V lost 4 bases and J lost 2, with 15 bases in between. The CDR3 is 15 amino acids. Per germline, CDR1 SGDLS and CDR2 YYNGEE. CDR3 region: CASSTRPDTQETQYF. The DNA read from the CDR3 is TGTGCCAGCAGCACTCGACCGGACACTCAAGAGACC.

Turning to this clone: The CDR3 is cut off 3 residues early in the read; its end comes from the germline J gene. The V call is TRBV5-1, the J call TRBJ2-1; unclear D gene. The CDR3 has 14 amino acids. Germline CDR1 SGHRS, CDR2 YFSETQ. Trimming took off 2 bases at V and 8 bases at J, with 14 bases between the two ends. The CDR3 is CASSLHSPLDEQFF. CDR3 DNA (partial): TGCGCCAGCAGCTTACATAGCCCTTTGGATGAG.

Worth noting for this clone: The read gets to within 3 residues of the CDR3 end, and the germline J gene fills in the rest. The rearrangement links TRBV29-1 to TRBJ1-2; tentative D call: TRBD1 (5 bases). This CDR3 has 14 amino acids. The V end lost 5 bases, the J end lost 3 bases, and 16 bases lay between the germline ends. Germline V gene lookup returns CDR1 SQVTM and CDR2 ANQGSEA. The DNA read from the CDR3 is TGCAGCGTTACCCAGGGCTCGGTGGACTATGGC. As protein: CSVTQGSVDYG. The full CDR3 protein is CSVTQGSVDYGYTF.

On this clone: The observed sequence ends 3 residues before the CDR3 terminus, with the missing tail filled in from the germline J gene. The chain uses TRBV18 and TRBJ1-2, with 10 bases aligning to TRBD1. This CDR3 region has 14 residues. Germline values: CDR1 KGHSH, CDR2 LQKENI. The chain's CDR3 is CASSPLGTGDDYTF. The DNA read from the CDR3 is TGTGCCAGCTCACCACTAGGGACAGGGGATGAC.

A remark on this clone: The read stops 3 residues short of the end of the CDR3; the missing end is completed from the germline J gene. This chain connects TRBV24-1 to TRBJ2-5, with D possibly TRBD2 on 6 matching bases. Germline V gives CDR1 KGHDR, CDR2 SFDVKD. The ends were cut back, 0 bases at V and 2 bases at J, with 12 bases in the middle. The CDR3 is made up of 16 amino acids. The CDR3 loop reads CATSDLGYGGQETQYF. The covered CDR3 bases are TGTGCCACCAGTGATTTGGGGTATGGGGGGCAAGAGACC.

Of note for this clone: The read gets to within 3 residues of the CDR3 end, and the germline J gene fills in the rest. V is TRBV12-3 or TRBV12-4 and J is TRBJ1-1, with a weak D call TRBD1 (5 bases). V was trimmed by 6 bases and J by 3 bases, leaving 11 bases between them. The CDR3 runs to 13 residues. The CDR3 sequence: CASRRTSDTEAFF. CDR3 bases read: TGTGCCAGCAGACGGACAAGTGACACTGAA.

Regarding this clone: The sequenced fragment ends 3 residues before the CDR3 boundary, so the rest is inferred from the germline J gene. The chain recombines TRBV18 with TRBJ2-3; 8 bases line up with TRBD1. CDR3 length: 19 amino acids. CDR1 and CDR2 (germline): KGHSH, LQKENI. This chain's CDR3 is CASSPLRFAVQGAGETQYF. Partial CDR3 DNA: TGTGCCAGCTCACCACTTAGGTTCGCGGTTCAGGGGGCCGGGGAGACG.

Comment on this clone: With the read ending 3 residues before the CDR3 end, the germline J gene is used to fill in that end. The chain joins TRBV7-3 to TRBJ2-2; 8 positions agree with TRBD1. The V and J ends lost 3 bases and 4 bases, in that order; junction bases with no gene match: 4. This CDR3 has 15 residues. From germline, CDR1 is SGHTA and CDR2 FQGTGA. The CDR3 bases that were read are TGTGCCAGCAGCTTCACAGGGGGTAGCACCGGGGAG. Translation: CASSFTGGSTGE. The full CDR3 reads CASSFTGGSTGELFF.

Regarding this clone: The CDR3 extends 3 residues past the end of the read, so its final part is completed from the germline J gene. The chain employs TRBV18 and TRBJ2-2; 8 bases map to TRBD1. CDR1 is KGHSH and CDR2 is LQKENI in the germline V gene. The CDR3 is made up of 15 amino acids. Here the CDR3 reads CASSSDRVGNSPLFF. CDR3 bases read: TGTGCCAGCTCATCGGACAGGGTAGGGAATTCACCG.

As for this clone: The CDR3 end falls 3 residues outside the read, so it is completed with the germline J gene. The genes are TRBV6-2 or TRBV6-3 and TRBJ2-1, with TRBD1 matching 11 bases. The CDR3 sequence is 13 residues long. CDR1 is MNHEY and CDR2 is SVGEGT in the germline V gene. V dropped 6 bases and J dropped 5; count of bases not matched to a gene: 0. The CDR3: CASRGQGDNEQFF. CDR3 DNA, as far as it was read: TGTGCCAGCAGGGGACAGGGGGACAATGAG.

Of note for this clone: The CDR3 goes on 3 residues after the read ends, and that part is filled in from the germline J gene. The rearrangement links TRBV2 to TRBJ2-5; 11 bases line up with TRBD2. V gave up 3 bases and J gave up 4 bases; unmatched junction bases: 4. Germline-derived CDR1 and CDR2 are SNHLY and FYNNEI. This CDR3 comprises 15 residues. CDR3 in amino acids: CASSESSGGAETQYF. The sequenced part of the CDR3 DNA is TGTGCCAGCAGTGAGAGTAGCGGGGGGGCAGAGACC.

Comment on this clone: The CDR3 is cut off 3 residues early in the read; its end comes from the germline J gene. The V and J genes are TRBV5-1 and TRBJ1-2; 12 bases line up with TRBD1. The CDR3 contains 15 residues. V gave up 3 bases and J gave up 7 bases; unmatched junction bases: 7. Germline V gives CDR1 SGHRS, CDR2 YFSETQ. The part of the CDR3 DNA that was read is TGCGCCAGCAGCTCGTCCGGGACAGGGGGCTTTGGC. Translation: CASSSSGTGGFG. The whole CDR3 is CASSSSGTGGFGYTF.

About this clone: Coverage ceases 3 residues before the CDR3 finishes, and the germline J gene fills in the end. The gene calls are TRBV5-4 and TRBJ2-1; no reliable D call. CDR1 and CDR2 from the germline V gene are SGHNT and YYREEE (reference sequence). V lost 3 bases, J lost 9 bases, and 10 bases lay in between. This CDR3 is built from 12 residues. CDR3 bases read: TGTGCCAGCAGCTCGGTCCTCGCTGAG. It translates to CASSSVLAE. In full, the CDR3 reads CASSSVLAEQFF.

As regards this clone: Read coverage stops 3 residues before the CDR3 terminus; the germline J gene supplies the remainder. The chain combines TRBV5-4 with TRBJ2-5, with D possibly TRBD2 on 5 matching bases. The V gene lost 3 bases and the J gene lost 1 base, with 7 bases spanning the gap. The germline V gene has CDR1 SGHNT and CDR2 YYREEE (reference sequence). CDR3 length equals 13 residues. The DNA read from the CDR3 is TGTGCCAGCAGCTCGGGGTTCCAAGAGACC. It is translated as CASSSGFQET. From start to end, the CDR3 is CASSSGFQETQYF.

On this clone itself: The missing CDR3 end, 3 residues past where the read stops, is filled in from the germline J gene. This chain uses TRBV5-1 with TRBJ2-3; 10 positions agree with TRBD1. Germline V gene data show CDR1 as SGHRS and CDR2 as YFSETQ. The length of the CDR3 is 15 residues. This CDR3 reads CASSMGTGVNQPQYF. The part of the CDR3 DNA that was read is TGCGCCAGCAGCATGGGGACAGGGGTCAATCAGCCG.

In the case of this clone: The read is 3 residues too short to cover the CDR3 end, so that end is filled in from the germline J gene. The J gene is TRBJ1-1, the V gene TRBV19; 10 bases line up with TRBD1. The CDR3 totals 15 residues. Germline assignment: CDR1 LNHDA and CDR2 SQIVND (reference sequence). The covered CDR3 bases are TGTGCCAGTAGTGATGCCGGGACAGGGGTATCAGGA. Translated, it gives CASSDAGTGVSG. The CDR3, in full, reads CASSDAGTGVSGAFF.

As concerns this clone: Sequencing ends 3 residues short of the CDR3 end; the germline J gene provides the rest. The rearrangement links TRBV6-2 or TRBV6-3 to TRBJ2-7, with D possibly being TRBD1 (5 bases). This CDR3 spans 14 amino acids. With 2 bases removed from V and 4 bases from J, the gap between germline ends came to 12 bases. CDR1 and CDR2 (germline): MNHEY, SVGEGT. CDR3 bases read: TGTGCCAGCAGTTACGTCCAAGGGGTTTACGAG. Translated: CASSYVQGVYE. The CDR3 in its entirety is CASSYVQGVYEQYF.

Comment on this clone: The DNA ends 3 residues before the CDR3 does, and the rest of the CDR3 is filled in from the germline J gene. The V gene is TRBV18, the J gene TRBJ2-2; 9 positions match TRBD1. Per the germline V gene, CDR1 is KGHSH and CDR2 is LQKENI. CDR3 length: 17 residues. This CDR3 reads CASSPQPGTGLGSPLFF. Incomplete CDR3 DNA: TGTGCCAGCTCACCACAACCGGGGACAGGGCTAGGTTCACCG.

The CDR3 here is CASSLDRGVGETQYF. CDR3 DNA, as far as it was read: TGTGCCAGCAGCTTAGACAGGGGGGTCGGAGAGACG. The V gene is TRBV7-8, the J gene TRBJ2-3; 8 positions agree with TRBD1. The read terminates 3 residues before the CDR3 end, so the remaining end is supplied by the germline J gene. The CDR3 runs to 15 residues. Germline V gene data show CDR1 as SGHVS and CDR2 as FQNEAQ.

Of note for this clone: The CDR3 is cut off 3 residues early in the read; its end comes from the germline J gene. The chain employs TRBV19 and TRBJ1-5, with TRBD1 as a possible D gene (5 bases). Looked up from germline, CDR1 is LNHDA and CDR2 is SQIVND (reference sequence). This CDR3 is 16 amino acids long. V was cut by 3 bases and J by 1 base, with 13 bases left in between. CDR3 region: CASSIGRGGSNQPQHF. The sequenced part of the CDR3 DNA is TGTGCCAGTAGTATTGGGCGGGGGGGAAGCAATCAGCCC.

Remarks on this clone: The read ends 3 residues before the CDR3 terminus; that terminus is restored from the germline J gene. V gene TRBV5-1 combines with J gene TRBJ2-3; TRBD2 is a possible D gene (6 bases). Trimming took off 5 bases at V and 1 base at J, with 17 bases between the two ends. The CDR3 runs 16 residues. Germline V gene data show CDR1 as SGHRS and CDR2 as YFSETQ. Partial CDR3 DNA: TGCGCCAGCAGTCCACGGGGGACCTACGGCACAGATACG. Amino acid sequence: CASSPRGTYGTDT. The full CDR3 reads CASSPRGTYGTDTQYF.

Remarks on this clone: The read finishes 3 residues shy of the CDR3 end, and the germline J gene is used to complete it. This sequence joins TRBV2 and TRBJ1-4; TRBD1 agrees at 7 bases. The CDR3 is made up of 15 amino acids. Germline trimming cut 7 bases from V and 4 bases from J; bases unmatched to any gene: 9. Per germline, CDR1 SNHLY and CDR2 FYNNEI. The CDR3 sequence: CASTMNRGGNEKLFF. The part of the CDR3 DNA that was read is TGTGCCAGCACCATGAACAGGGGCGGTAATGAAAAA.

The CDR3 bases that were read are TGTGCCAGCAGCTTAGAGGTGGGGGGGCAGGGAGATACG. Protein: CASSLEVGGQGDT. The whole CDR3 sequence reads CASSLEVGGQGDTQYF. The chain couples TRBV7-6 to TRBJ2-3; D might be TRBD2 (7 bases). Read coverage stops 3 residues before the CDR3 terminus; the germline J gene supplies the remainder. Trimming removed 1 base from V and 5 bases from J, with 16 bases in between. The germline V gene has CDR1 SGHVS and CDR2 FNYEAQ. The CDR3 extends over 16 amino acids.

Note on this clone: The CDR3 end is not reached by the read, which stops 3 residues before it; the germline J gene fills it in. This chain joins TRBV18 and TRBJ2-2, with 7 nucleotides matching TRBD1. The CDR3 extends over 14 amino acids. Per germline, CDR1 KGHSH and CDR2 LQKENI. The CDR3 sequence is CASSPQTGEEKLFF. The covered CDR3 bases are TGTGCCAGCTCACCACAAACAGGGGAAGAAAAG.

As for this clone: Sequencing ends 3 residues short of the CDR3 end; the germline J gene provides the rest. The chain has TRBV2 and TRBJ1-1; no reliable D call. The length of the CDR3 is 14 residues. V lost 1 base and J 1 base, leaving 7 bases between the germline ends. The germline V gene encodes CDR1 SNHLY and CDR2 FYNNEI. The covered CDR3 bases are TGTGCCAGCAGTGAAGGATACGGGAACACTGAA. Its protein product is CASSEGYGNTE. Given in full, the CDR3 is CASSEGYGNTEAFF.

In the case of this clone: The read finishes 3 residues shy of the CDR3 end, and the germline J gene is used to complete it. The gene calls are TRBV19 and TRBJ1-5; D is possibly TRBD1 (6 bases). The CDR3 length is 15 residues. V gave up 2 bases and J gave up 6 bases, with 14 bases separating them. Germline V CDR1 and CDR2: LNHDA, SQIVND (reference sequence). Incomplete CDR3 DNA: TGTGCCAGTAGTATACGGGGGGGCCAACGTCAGCCC. It encodes CASSIRGGQRQP. The complete CDR3 reads CASSIRGGQRQPQHF.

Notes on this clone: The read finishes 3 residues shy of the CDR3 end, and the germline J gene is used to complete it. The J gene is TRBJ1-2, the V gene TRBV23-1; 8 bases are a match to TRBD1. TRBV23-1 is assigned to the ORF class and has an uncertain function. The CDR3 has 16 amino acids. Trimming cost V 6 bases and J 7 bases; bases outside gene matches: 16. The CDR3 spells CASRPKPQGARFGYTF. The CDR3 bases that were read are TGCGCCAGCAGGCCCAAGCCGCAGGGGGCAAGGTTTGGC.

On this clone: The CDR3 goes on 3 residues after the read ends, and that part is filled in from the germline J gene. The chain is built from TRBV7-3 and TRBJ2-2; 12 bases agree with TRBD2. This CDR3 contains 17 residues. The V segment lost 5 bases and the J segment 0 bases; nucleotides outside the gene matches: 4. The germline CDR1 and CDR2 sequences are SGHTA and FQGTGA. This chain's CDR3 is CASSPRTSGTNTGELFF. Incomplete CDR3 DNA: TGTGCCAGCAGCCCAAGGACTAGCGGGACGAACACCGGGGAG.

Notes on this clone: The read ends 3 residues shy of where the CDR3 ends; the end is completed using the germline J gene. This rearrangement joins TRBV7-9 to TRBJ2-5; D is perhaps TRBD1 (5 bases). Deletions cut 0 bases from V and 1 base from J, with 6 bases between. In germline, CDR1 is SEHNR, CDR2 FQNEAQ (reference sequence). The CDR3 length is 14 residues. The sequenced CDR3 bases are TGTGCCAGCAGCTTAGCTGGGGCCCAAGAGACC. This gives the protein CASSLAGAQET. The complete CDR3 reads CASSLAGAQETQYF.

CDR3 region: CASSPGLRNGQGQETAFF. Incomplete CDR3 DNA: TGTGCCAGCTCACCAGGCCTTCGGAATGGACAGGGCCAGGAGACA. The chain is built from TRBV18 and TRBJ1-1, with 8 positions matching TRBD1. The sequenced fragment ends 3 residues before the CDR3 boundary, so the rest is inferred from the germline J gene. The V gene's germline CDR1 is KGHSH and CDR2 LQKENI. The CDR3 sequence is 18 residues long.

As concerns this clone: The DNA ends 3 residues before the CDR3 does, and the rest of the CDR3 is filled in from the germline J gene. The genes are TRBV5-1 and TRBJ1-2, with D perhaps matching TRBD1 (5 bases). Germline CDR1 is SGHRS and CDR2 is YFSETQ. The CDR3 extends over 14 amino acids. CDR3 DNA (partial): TGCGCCAGCAACCAGGGACTAGTAATGGAGACC. It specifies CASNQGLVMET. The full CDR3 sequence reads CASNQGLVMETYTF.